What follows are 9 T cell receptor beta chains derived from one specimen sequenced in a study of CD8 T cells in ankylosing spondylitis. From the 5' RACE reads, TCRdb called clonotypes with MiXCR, one entry per CDR3 protein. The data contain about 33,000 distinct CDR3 sequences, more than 13% of them singletons. The sequencing sample was made of blood. The receptors shown here come from a male donor with ankylosing spondylitis or in good health (not recorded which).

V and J are TRBV7-9 and TRBJ1-6; D not resolved. The germline CDR1 and CDR2 sequences are SEHNR and FQNEAQ (reference sequence). Trimming stripped 5 bases from V and 10 bases from J, with 12 bases between. CDR3 size: 13 residues. The CDR3 DNA is TGTGCCAGCAGCCCTGGAGGCGGGTCACCCCTCCACTTT. This translates into CASSPGGGSPLHF.

This clonotype was seen more than once but under ten times. The chain employs TRBV19 and TRBJ2-5; unclear D gene. Germline CDR1 is LNHDA and CDR2 is SQIVND (reference sequence). Trimming removed 4 bases at V and 2 bases at J, with 14 bases between. The CDR3 loop spans 15 amino acids. The CDR3 DNA is TGTGCCAGTAGTAGCTCTGCCAGCTCACAAGAGACCCAGTACTTC. Amino acids: CASSSSASSQETQYF.

The V call is TRBV6-6, the J call TRBJ1-5; 7 bases line up with TRBD1. The length of the CDR3 is 16 residues. Trimming removed 8 bases from V and 6 bases from J; junction bases left unmatched: 16. Germline CDR1 reads MNHNY; CDR2 reads SVGAGI (reference sequence). CDR3 nucleotides: TGTGCCAGCTACCAGGGGGGGCCGGGCATCGGTCAGCCCCAGCATTTT. Translated, it gives CASYQGGPGIGQPQHF.

The table lists this clonotype with a few counts. This chain connects TRBV20-1 to TRBJ2-3; a possible D gene is TRBD2 (5 bases). The CDR3 has 14 residues. V lost 1 base to trimming and J lost 4 bases, with 12 bases between them. CDR1 is DFQATT, CDR2 SNEGSKA, per germline (reference sequence). In nucleotides, the CDR3 is TGCAGTGCTAGAGGGTGGGAGTCCCCAGATACGCAGTATTTT. The encoded protein is CSARGWESPDTQYF.

This clonotype was seen a few times. CDR3 region: CASSYMFGHEQFF. CDR3 nucleotides: TGTGCCAGCAGTTACATGTTTGGACACGAGCAGTTCTTC. This rearrangement joins TRBV12-3 or TRBV12-4 to TRBJ2-1; D may be TRBD1 (5 bases). The CDR3 loop spans 13 amino acids. Between the trimmed V and J ends, which lost 4 bases and 10 bases, there was a span of 14 bases.

J is TRBJ2-5 and V is TRBV28, with D perhaps TRBD2 (5 bases). The CDR3 has 16 residues. V lost 4 bases and J 3 bases, leaving 18 bases between the germline ends. Germline V lookup: CDR1 MDHEN, CDR2 SYDVKM. Here the CDR3 reads CASSSQSGSVEETQYF. CDR3 DNA: TGTGCCAGCAGTTCACAAAGCGGTTCAGTAGAAGAGACCCAGTACTTC.

This clonotype was counted between two and nine times. The chain links TRBV7-2 to TRBJ2-5; D ambiguous. The CDR3 is 13 amino acids. V was trimmed by 3 bases and J by 2 bases, leaving 7 bases between them. The germline CDR1 and CDR2 sequences are SGHTA and FQGNSA. The CDR3, as DNA: TGTGCCAGCAGCTTTGAACTACAAGAGACCCAGTACTTC. Protein sequence: CASSFELQETQYF.

This chain joins TRBV25-1 and TRBJ2-2; 8 nucleotides match TRBD2. V lost 3 bases, J lost 5 bases, and 5 bases stayed unmatched. CDR1 is MGHDK and CDR2 is SYGVNS in the germline V gene. The CDR3 spans 15 residues. As DNA, the CDR3 is TGTGCCAGCAGTGACGGGGGGGCTGCTACCGGGGAGCTGTTTTTT. Amino acids: CASSDGGAATGELFF.

This clonotype occurred a few times. The rearrangement uses TRBV25-1 and TRBJ2-2; 10 nucleotides match TRBD1. V lost 4 bases and J lost 1; bases outside the gene matches: 9. Germline V gene lookup returns CDR1 MGHDK and CDR2 SYGVNS. CDR3 length: 18 amino acids. CDR3 nucleotides: TGTGCCAGCAGTGGGTCCCCCGGGACAGGGGTGAACACCGGGGAGCTGTTTTTT. Translated: CASSGSPGTGVNTGELFF.